These T cell receptor beta chains were read from a single sample in a study of vaccination and CD4 T cells after COVID-19. Via MiXCR, TCRdb re-called the PCR reads, giving one row per CDR3 protein. The repertoire holds 9,500 to 13,000 distinct CDR3 sequences, with about 30% as singletons. No cognate antigen is known for these TCRs. Sequences were derived from CD4+ T cells from blood, cultured in vitro, sampled after SARS-CoV-2 vaccination. The receptors were sampled from a human donor who had recovered from COVID-19. The CDR3 runs from the conserved cysteine through the conserved F or W. A D gene is named only where the DNA matches it firmly. The listing skips clone size in some rows; elsewhere it reads once, few, many or a size class.

>TRBJ2-7|TRBV4-1|TRBD2|-
TGCGCCAGCTCCCGAGGGGAGGGTCTGGGCTACGAGCAGTACTTC
CASSRGEGLGYEQYF
>TRBJ1-5|TRBV7-2|-|few
TGTGCCAGCAGCACAAAGGGGGGGCAGCCCCAGCATTTT
CASSTKGGQPQHF
>TRBJ1-5|TRBV9|-|-
TGTGCCAGCAGCGTAGGGGATAGCAATCAGCCCCAGCATTTT
CASSVGDSNQPQHF
>TRBJ2-7|TRBV2|-|-
TGTGCCAGCGGCAGGCGGGCAAATTCCTACGAGCAGTACTTC
CASGRRANSYEQYF
>TRBJ2-5|TRBV6-1|-|few
TGTGCCAGCAGTGAATTTGGGGTCGAGACCCAGTACTTC
CASSEFGVETQYF
>TRBJ2-2|TRBV10-3|TRBD1|-
TGTGCCATCAGTGCAAGACAGGGGGGCACCGGGGAGCTGTTTTTT
CAISARQGGTGELFF
>TRBJ1-2|TRBV20-1|TRBD1|-
TGCAGTGCTAACGGACAGGGGGCAGGATATGGCTACACCTTC
CSANGQGAGYGYTF
>TRBJ2-1|TRBV27|TRBD1|-
TGTGCCAGCAGTTGGACAGGGACTTACAATGAGCAGTTCTTC
CASSWTGTYNEQFF
>TRBJ2-1|TRBV27|-|-
TGTGCCAGCACTCTAGAGGCGGGAAGAGGAGGTGAGCAGTTCTTC
CASTLEAGRGGEQFF
>TRBJ1-1|TRBV29-1|-|few
TGCTTGGTCGGACGACCCCAGAGCACTGAAGCTTTCTTT
CLVGRPQSTEAFF
>TRBJ2-2|TRBV7-3|TRBD2|-
TGTGCCAGCGGGTCTTCTAGCGGGAGAGCCGGGGAGCTGTTTTTT
CASGSSSGRAGELFF
>TRBJ2-5|TRBV20-1|TRBD1|few
TGCAGTGCTAGAGAGGGGACAGGCCTTTTGGGGGAGACCCAGTACTTC
CSAREGTGLLGETQYF
>TRBJ2-3|TRBV28|TRBD2|-
TGTGCCAGCAGCCCATTACTAGCGGAATTCACAGATACGCAGTATTTT
CASSPLLAEFTDTQYF
>TRBJ2-1|TRBV5-1|-|-
TGCGCCAGCGGTCTTGTGGGAAGCTCCTACAATGAGCAGTTCTTC
CASGLVGSSYNEQFF
>TRBJ2-1|TRBV7-2|TRBD2|few
TGTGCCAGCACCCAATCGGGGGGCGGGAGGGCCTACAATGAGCAGTTCTTC
CASTQSGGGRAYNEQFF
>TRBJ2-7|TRBV28|TRBD1|-
TGTGCCAGCAGTTCCGGGGACAGTTCCTACGAGCAGTACTTC
CASSSGDSSYEQYF
>TRBJ2-7|TRBV27|TRBD2|few
TGTGCCAGCAGTTTAGTCGGGACTAGCGGGCAAGCGCAGTACTTC
CASSLVGTSGQAQYF
>TRBJ1-2|TRBV28|-|few
TGTGCCAGCAGTTCCGCAGGGTACGACTATGGCTACACCTTC
CASSSAGYDYGYTF
>TRBJ1-1|TRBV20-1|-|few
TGCAGTGGTCGGTCGGTTCGAGGGGAGACTGAAGCTTTCTTT
CSGRSVRGETEAFF
>TRBJ2-2|TRBV28|-|-
TGTGCCAGCAGCCCGGGCCAGGGGCCACTCGGGGAGCTGTTTTTT
CASSPGQGPLGELFF
>TRBJ1-3|TRBV19|-|-
TGTGCCAGTAGTCAGACAGGAGCAGGAAACACCATATATTTT
CASSQTGAGNTIYF
>TRBJ1-5|TRBV21-1|-|few
TGTGCCAGCAGGCTCAGAGCTCAGGGGTTCCGGCATAGCAATCAGCCCCAGCATTTT
CASRLRAQGFRHSNQPQHF
>TRBJ1-1|TRBV20-1|-|-
TGCAGTGCTAGAGATCAGGATGAAGCTTTCTTT
CSARDQDEAFF
>TRBJ2-4|TRBV2|-|-
TGTGCCAGTCTCTTCCGGCTAGCCAAAAACATTCAGTACTTC
CASLFRLAKNIQYF
>TRBJ2-7|TRBV6-1|TRBD1|medium-sized
TGTGCCAGCAGTCGGACAGGGGCTCGCCACGAGCAGTACTTC
CASSRTGARHEQYF
>TRBJ2-7|TRBV6-5|TRBD2|few
TGTGCCAGCAGTTTCCGACTAGCGGGAGCGTCTGGGGAGCAGTACTTC
CASSFRLAGASGEQYF
>TRBJ2-1|TRBV18|TRBD2|-
TGTGCCAGCTCACCAGGTAACGGGGGGTCCGAGGAGCAGTTCTTC
CASSPGNGGSEEQFF
>TRBJ1-6|TRBV27|-|medium-sized
TGTGCCAGCAGCCGGGACACAAATAATTCACCCCTCCACTTT
CASSRDTNNSPLHF